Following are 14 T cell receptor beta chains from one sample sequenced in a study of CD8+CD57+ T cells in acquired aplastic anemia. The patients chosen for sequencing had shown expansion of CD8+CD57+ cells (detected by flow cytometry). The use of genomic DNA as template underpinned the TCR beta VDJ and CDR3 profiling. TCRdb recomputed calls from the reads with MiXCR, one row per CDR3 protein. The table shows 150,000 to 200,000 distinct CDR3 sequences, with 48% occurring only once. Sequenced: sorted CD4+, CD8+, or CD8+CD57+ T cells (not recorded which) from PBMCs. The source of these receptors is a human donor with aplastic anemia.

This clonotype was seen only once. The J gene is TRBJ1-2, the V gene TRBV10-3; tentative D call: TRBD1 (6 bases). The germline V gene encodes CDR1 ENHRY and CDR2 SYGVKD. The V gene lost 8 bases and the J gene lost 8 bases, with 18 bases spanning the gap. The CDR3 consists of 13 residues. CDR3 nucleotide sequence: TGTGCCATCTTCATCCCGCACAGGGCCGGCTACACCTTC. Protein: CAIFIPHRAGYTF.

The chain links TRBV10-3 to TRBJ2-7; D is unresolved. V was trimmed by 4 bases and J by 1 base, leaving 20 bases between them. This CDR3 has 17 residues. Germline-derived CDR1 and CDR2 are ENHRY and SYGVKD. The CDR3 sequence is CAISGVTMVDGSYEQYF. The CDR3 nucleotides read TGTGCCATCAGTGGGGTGACAATGGTTGATGGGTCCTACGAGCAGTACTTC.

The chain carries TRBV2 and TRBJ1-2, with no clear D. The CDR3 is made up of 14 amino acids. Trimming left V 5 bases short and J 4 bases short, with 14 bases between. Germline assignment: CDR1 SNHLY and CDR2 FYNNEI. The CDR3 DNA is TGTGCCAGCAGTTGGGATGAGAGAGCCTATGGCTACACCTTC. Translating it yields CASSWDERAYGYTF.

The CDR3 DNA follows: TGTGCCAGCAGCGTCGGGGCCGACCCGGGTTCACCCCTCCACTTT. It specifies CASSVGADPGSPLHF. J is TRBJ1-6 and V is TRBV9, with a tentative D call TRBD1 (5 bases). V gave up 2 bases and J gave up 9 bases, with 15 bases separating them. The V gene's germline CDR1 is SGDLS and CDR2 YYNGEE. This CDR3 is 15 amino acids long.

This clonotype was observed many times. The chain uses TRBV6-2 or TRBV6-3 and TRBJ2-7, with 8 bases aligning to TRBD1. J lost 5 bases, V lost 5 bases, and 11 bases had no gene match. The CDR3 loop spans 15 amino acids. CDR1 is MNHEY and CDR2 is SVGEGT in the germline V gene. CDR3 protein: CASSRPGTGHHEQYF. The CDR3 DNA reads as TGTGCCAGCAGTAGGCCCGGGACAGGTCACCACGAGCAGTACTTC.

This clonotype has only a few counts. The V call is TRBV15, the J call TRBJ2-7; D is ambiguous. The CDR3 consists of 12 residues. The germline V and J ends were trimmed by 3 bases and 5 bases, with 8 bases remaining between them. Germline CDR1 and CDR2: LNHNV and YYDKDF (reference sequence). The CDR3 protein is CATSRVPNEQYF. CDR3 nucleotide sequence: TGTGCCACCAGCAGGGTCCCCAACGAGCAGTACTTC.

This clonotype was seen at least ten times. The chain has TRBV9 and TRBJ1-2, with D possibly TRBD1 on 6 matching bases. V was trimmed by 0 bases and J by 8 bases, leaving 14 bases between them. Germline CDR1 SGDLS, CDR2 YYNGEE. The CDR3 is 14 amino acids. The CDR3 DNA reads TGTGCCAGCAGCGTAGCTGCGCAGGGGCAAGGCTACACCTTC. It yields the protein CASSVAAQGQGYTF.

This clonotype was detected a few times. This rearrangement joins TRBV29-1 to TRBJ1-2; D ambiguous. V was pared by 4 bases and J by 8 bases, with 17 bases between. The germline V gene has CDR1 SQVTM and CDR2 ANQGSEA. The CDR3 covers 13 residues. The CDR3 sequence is CSVVVSLGRGYTF. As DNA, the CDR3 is TGCAGCGTTGTTGTGTCACTTGGCAGAGGCTACACCTTC. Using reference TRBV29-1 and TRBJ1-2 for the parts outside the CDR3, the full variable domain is SAVISQKPSRDICQRGTSLTIQCQVDSQVTMMFWYRQQPGQSLTLIATANQGSEATYESGFVIDKFPISRPNLTFSTLTVSNMSPEDSSIYLCSVVVSLGRGYTFGSGTRLTVV.

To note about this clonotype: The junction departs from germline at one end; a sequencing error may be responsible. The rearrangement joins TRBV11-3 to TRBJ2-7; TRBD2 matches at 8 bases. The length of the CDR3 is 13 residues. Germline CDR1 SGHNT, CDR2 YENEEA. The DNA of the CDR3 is TGCGCCAGCAGTGAGAGCGGGGGCTACGAGCAGTACTTC. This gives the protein CASSESGGYEQYF.

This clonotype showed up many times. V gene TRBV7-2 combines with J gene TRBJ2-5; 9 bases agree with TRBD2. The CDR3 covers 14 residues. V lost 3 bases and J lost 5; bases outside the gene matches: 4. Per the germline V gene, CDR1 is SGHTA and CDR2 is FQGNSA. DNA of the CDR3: TGTGCCAGCAGCTTCAGGACTAGCGACGAGACCCAGTACTTC. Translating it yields CASSFRTSDETQYF. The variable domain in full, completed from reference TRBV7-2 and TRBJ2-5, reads GAGVSQSPSNKVTEKGKDVELRCDPISGHTALYWYRQSLGQGLEFLIYFQGNSAPDKSGLPSDRFSAERTGGSVSTLTIQRTQQEDSAVYLCASSFRTSDETQYFGPGTRLLVL.

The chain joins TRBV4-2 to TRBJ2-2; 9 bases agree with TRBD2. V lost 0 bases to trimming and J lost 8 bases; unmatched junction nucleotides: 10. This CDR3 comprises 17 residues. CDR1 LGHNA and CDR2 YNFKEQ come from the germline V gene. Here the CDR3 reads CASSQDRGGGAPGELFF. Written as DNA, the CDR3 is TGTGCCAGCAGCCAAGATCGGGGCGGGGGGGCCCCGGGGGAGCTGTTTTTT.

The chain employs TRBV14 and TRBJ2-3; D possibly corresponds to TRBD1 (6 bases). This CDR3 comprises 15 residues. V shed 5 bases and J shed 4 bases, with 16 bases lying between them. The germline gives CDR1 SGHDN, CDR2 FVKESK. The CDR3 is CASSDVTGRPDTQYF. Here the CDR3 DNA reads TGTGCCAGCAGCGATGTAACAGGGAGACCAGATACGCAGTATTTT.

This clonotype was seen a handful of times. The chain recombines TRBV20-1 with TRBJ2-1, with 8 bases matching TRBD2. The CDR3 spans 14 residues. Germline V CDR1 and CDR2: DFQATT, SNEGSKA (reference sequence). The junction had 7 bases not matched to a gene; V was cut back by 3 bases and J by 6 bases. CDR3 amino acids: CSARRGTRGNEQFF. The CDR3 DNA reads TGCAGTGCTAGGCGGGGGACTAGGGGCAATGAGCAGTTCTTC.

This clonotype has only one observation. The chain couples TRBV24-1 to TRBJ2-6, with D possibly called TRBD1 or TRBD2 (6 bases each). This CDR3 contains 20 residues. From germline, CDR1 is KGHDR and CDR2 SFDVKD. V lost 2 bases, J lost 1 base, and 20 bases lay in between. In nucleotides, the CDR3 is TGTGCCACCAGTGATTACAGGGTCGGACGGGACTTTTCTGGGGCCAACGTCCTGACTTTC. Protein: CATSDYRVGRDFSGANVLTF.